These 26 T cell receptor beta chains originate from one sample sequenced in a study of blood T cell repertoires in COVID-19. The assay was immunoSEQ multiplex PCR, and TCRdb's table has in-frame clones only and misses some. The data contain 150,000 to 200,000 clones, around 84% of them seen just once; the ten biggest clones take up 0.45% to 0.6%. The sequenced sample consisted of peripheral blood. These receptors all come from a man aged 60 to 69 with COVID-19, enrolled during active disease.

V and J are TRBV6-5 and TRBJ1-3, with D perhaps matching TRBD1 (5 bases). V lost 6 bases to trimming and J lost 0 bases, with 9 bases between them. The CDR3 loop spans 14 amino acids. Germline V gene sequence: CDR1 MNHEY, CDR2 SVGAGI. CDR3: CASRQAASGNTIYF. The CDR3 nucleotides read TGTGCCAGCAGACAGGCCGCCTCTGGAAACACCATATATTTT.

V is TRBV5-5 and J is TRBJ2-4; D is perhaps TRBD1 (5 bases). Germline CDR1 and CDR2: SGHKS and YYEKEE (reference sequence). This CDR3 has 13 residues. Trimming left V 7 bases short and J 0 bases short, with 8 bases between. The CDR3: CASGQGAKNIQYF. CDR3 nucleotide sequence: TGTGCCAGCGGGCAGGGAGCCAAAAACATTCAGTACTTC. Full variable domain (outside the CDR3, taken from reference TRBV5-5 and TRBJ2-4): DAGVTQSPTHLIKTRGQQVTLRCSPISGHKSVSWYQQVLGQGPQFIFQYYEKEERGRGNFPDRFSARQFPNYSSELNVNALLLGDSALYLCASGQGAKNIQYFGAGTRLSVL.

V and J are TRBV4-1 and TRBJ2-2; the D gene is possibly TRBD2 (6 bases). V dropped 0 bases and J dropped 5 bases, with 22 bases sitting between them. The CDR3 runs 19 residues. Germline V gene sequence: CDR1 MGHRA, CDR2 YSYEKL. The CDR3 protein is CASSQESLALGGRTGELFF. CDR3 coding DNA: TGCGCCAGCAGCCAAGAATCTTTGGCCTTAGGAGGGAGGACCGGGGAGCTGTTTTTT.

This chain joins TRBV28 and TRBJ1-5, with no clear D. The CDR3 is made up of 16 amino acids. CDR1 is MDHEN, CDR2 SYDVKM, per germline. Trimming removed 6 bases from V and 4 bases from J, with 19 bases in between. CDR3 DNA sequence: TGTGCCAGCAGCCTGTTGATATATAGTGATAATCAGCCCCAGCATTTT. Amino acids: CASSLLIYSDNQPQHF. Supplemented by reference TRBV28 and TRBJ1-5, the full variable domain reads DVKVTQSSRYLVKRTGEKVFLECVQDMDHENMFWYRQDPGLGLRLIYFSYDVKMKEKGDIPEGYSVSREKKERFSLILESASTNQTSMYLCASSLLIYSDNQPQHFGDGTRLSIL.

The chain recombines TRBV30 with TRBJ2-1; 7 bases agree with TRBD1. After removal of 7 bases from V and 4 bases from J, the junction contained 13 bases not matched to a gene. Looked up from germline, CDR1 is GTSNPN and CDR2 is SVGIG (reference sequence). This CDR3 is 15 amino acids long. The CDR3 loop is CASLSRTGPYNEQFF. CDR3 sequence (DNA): TGTGCCTCCCTTTCCCGGACAGGACCTTACAATGAGCAGTTCTTC.

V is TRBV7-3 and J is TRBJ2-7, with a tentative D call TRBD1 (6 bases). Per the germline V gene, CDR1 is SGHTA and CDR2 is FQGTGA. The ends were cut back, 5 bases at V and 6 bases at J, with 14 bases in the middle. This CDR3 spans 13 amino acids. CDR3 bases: TGTGCCAGCAGCCTTGACAGGACGGGCGAGCAGTACTTC. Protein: CASSLDRTGEQYF.

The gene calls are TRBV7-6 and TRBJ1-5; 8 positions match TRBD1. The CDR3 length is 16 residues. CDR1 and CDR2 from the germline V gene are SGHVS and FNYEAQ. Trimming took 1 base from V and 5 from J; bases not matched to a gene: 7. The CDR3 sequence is CASSLGVWTGHQPQHF. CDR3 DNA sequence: TGTGCCAGCAGCTTAGGGGTCTGGACAGGGCATCAGCCCCAGCATTTT.

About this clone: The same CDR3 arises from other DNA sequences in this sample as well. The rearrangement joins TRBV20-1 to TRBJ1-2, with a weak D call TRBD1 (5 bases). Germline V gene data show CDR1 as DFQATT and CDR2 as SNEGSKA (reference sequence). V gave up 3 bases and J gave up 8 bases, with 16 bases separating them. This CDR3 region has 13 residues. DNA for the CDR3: TGCAGTGCTAGTTCGGGGGGAGGACGAGGCTACACCTTC. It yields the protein CSASSGGGRGYTF.

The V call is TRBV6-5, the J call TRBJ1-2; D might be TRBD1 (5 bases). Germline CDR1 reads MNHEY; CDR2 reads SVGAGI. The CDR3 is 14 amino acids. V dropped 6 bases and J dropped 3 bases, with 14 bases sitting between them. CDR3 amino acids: CASSRGLSDYGYTF. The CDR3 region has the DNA TGTGCCAGCAGCCGGGGACTGAGCGACTATGGCTACACCTTC.

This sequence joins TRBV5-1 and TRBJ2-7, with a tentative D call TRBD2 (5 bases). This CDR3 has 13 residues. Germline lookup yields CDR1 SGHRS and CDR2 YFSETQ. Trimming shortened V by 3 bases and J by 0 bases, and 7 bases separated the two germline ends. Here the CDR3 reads CASSSRDSYEQYF. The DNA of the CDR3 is TGCGCCAGCAGCTCCCGGGACTCCTACGAGCAGTACTTC.

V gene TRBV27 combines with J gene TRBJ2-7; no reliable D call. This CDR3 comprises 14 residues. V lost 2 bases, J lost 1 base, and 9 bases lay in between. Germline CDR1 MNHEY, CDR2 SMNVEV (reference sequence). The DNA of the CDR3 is TGTGCCAGCAGTTTAAATTTCCTATCCTACGAGCAGTACTTC. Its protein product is CASSLNFLSYEQYF.

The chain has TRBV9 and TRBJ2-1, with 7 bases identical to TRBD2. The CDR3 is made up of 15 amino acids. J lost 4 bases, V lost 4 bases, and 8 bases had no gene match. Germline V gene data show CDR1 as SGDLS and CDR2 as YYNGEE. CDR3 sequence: CASSSRLALYNEQFF. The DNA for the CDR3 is TGTGCCAGCAGCTCCAGACTAGCCTTATACAATGAGCAGTTCTTC.

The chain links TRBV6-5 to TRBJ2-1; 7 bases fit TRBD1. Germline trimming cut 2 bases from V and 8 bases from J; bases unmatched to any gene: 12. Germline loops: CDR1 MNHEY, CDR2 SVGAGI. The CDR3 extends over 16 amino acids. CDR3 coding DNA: TGTGCCAGCAGTTACGGGGGACAGACCGACCAGGATGAGCAGTTCTTC. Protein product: CASSYGGQTDQDEQFF.

The CDR3 DNA sequence: TGCGCCAGCAGCCAAGATTTTCGGACAGAATATAGCAATCAGCCCCAGCATTTT. It specifies CASSQDFRTEYSNQPQHF. The chain joins TRBV4-3 to TRBJ1-5; the D gene is possibly TRBD1 (6 bases). V lost 0 bases, J lost 0 bases, and 15 bases lay in between. Per the germline V gene, CDR1 is LGHNA and CDR2 is YSLEER. The CDR3 length is 18 residues.

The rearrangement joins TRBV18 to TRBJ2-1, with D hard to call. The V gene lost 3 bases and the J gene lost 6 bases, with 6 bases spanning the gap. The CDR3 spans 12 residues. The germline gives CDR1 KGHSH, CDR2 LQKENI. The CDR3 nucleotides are TGTGCCAGCTCACCGGCGGCCAATGAGCAGTTCTTC. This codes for CASSPAANEQFF. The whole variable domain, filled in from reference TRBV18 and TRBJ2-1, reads NAGVMQNPRHLVRRRGQEARLRCSPMKGHSHVYWYRQLPEEGLKFMVYLQKENIIDESGMPKERFSAEFPKEGPSILRIQQVVRGDSAAYFCASSPAANEQFFGPGTRLTVL.

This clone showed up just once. The CDR3 region is CASRWTGGAYGYTF. The DNA of the CDR3 is TGTGCCAGCAGGTGGACAGGGGGAGCCTATGGCTACACCTTC. V is TRBV28 and J is TRBJ1-2; TRBD1 agrees at 10 bases. The germline CDR1 and CDR2 sequences are MDHEN and SYDVKM. The CDR3 consists of 14 residues. With 6 bases clipped from V and 4 bases from J, the junction kept 5 bases outside the gene matches.

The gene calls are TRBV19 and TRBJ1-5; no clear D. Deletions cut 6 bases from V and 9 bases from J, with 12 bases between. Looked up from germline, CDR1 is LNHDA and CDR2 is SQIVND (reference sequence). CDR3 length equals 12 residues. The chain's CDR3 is CASRGSLWPQHF. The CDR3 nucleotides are TGTGCCAGTAGAGGGAGCCTTTGGCCCCAGCATTTT.

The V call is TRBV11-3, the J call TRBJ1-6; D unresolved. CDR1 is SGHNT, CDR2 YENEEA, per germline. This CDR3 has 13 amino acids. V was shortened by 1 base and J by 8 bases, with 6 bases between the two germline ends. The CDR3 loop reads CASSLVEDSPLHF. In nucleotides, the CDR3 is TGTGCCAGCAGCTTAGTCGAGGATTCACCCCTCCACTTT.

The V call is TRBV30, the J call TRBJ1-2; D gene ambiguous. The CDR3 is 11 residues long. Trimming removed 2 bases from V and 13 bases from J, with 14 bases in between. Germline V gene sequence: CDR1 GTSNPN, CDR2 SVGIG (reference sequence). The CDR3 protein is CAWSRGFRATF. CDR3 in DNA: TGTGCCTGGAGTAGAGGGTTCCGGGCCACCTTC.

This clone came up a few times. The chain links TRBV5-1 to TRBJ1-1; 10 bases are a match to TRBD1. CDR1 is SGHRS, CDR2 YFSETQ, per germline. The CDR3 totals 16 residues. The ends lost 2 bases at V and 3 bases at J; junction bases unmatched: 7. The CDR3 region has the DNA TGCGCCAGCAGCTTCAACCGGGACAGGGGACACACTGAAGCTTTCTTT. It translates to CASSFNRDRGHTEAFF. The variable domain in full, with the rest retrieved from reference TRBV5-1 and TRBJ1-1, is KAGVTQTPRYLIKTRGQQVTLSCSPISGHRSVSWYQQTPGQGLQFLFEYFSETQRNKGNFPGRFSGRQFSNSRSEMNVSTLELGDSALYLCASSFNRDRGHTEAFFGQGTRLTVV.

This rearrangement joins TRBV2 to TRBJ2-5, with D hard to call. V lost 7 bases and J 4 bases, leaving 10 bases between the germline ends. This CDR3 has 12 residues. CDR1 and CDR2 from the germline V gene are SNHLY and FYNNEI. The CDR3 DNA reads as TGTGCCAGCATGAACTGGGCAGAGACCCAGTACTTC. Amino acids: CASMNWAETQYF.

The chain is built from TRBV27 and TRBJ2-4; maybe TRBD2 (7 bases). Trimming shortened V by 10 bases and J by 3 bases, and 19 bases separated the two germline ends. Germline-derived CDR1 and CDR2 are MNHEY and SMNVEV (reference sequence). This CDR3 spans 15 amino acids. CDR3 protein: CATSPGGLSKNIQYF. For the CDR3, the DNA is TGTGCCACCTCCCCCGGGGGGCTTAGCAAAAACATTCAGTACTTC.

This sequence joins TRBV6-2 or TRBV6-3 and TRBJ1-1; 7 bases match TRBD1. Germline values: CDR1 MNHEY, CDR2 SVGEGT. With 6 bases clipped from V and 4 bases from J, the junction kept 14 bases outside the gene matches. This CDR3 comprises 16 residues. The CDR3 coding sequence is TGTGCCAGCAGCCCTGCGGCGACAGGGACGGGCACTGAAGCTTTCTTT. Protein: CASSPAATGTGTEAFF.

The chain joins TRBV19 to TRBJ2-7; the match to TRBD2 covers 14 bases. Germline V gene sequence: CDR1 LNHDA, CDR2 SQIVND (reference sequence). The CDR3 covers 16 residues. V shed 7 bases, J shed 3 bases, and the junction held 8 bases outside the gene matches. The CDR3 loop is CASTPGLAGAGYEQYF. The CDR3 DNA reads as TGTGCCAGTACCCCGGGACTAGCGGGAGCGGGCTACGAGCAGTACTTC. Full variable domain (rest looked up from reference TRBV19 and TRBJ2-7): DGGITQSPKYLFRKEGQNVTLSCEQNLNHDAMYWYRQDPGQGLRLIYYSQIVNDFQKGDIAEGYSVSREKKESFPLTVTSAQKNPTAFYLCASTPGLAGAGYEQYFGPGTRLTVT.

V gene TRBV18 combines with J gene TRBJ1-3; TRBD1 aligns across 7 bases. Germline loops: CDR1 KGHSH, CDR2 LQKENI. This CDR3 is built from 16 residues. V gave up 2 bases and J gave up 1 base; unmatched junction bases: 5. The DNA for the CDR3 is TGTGCCAGCTCACCAGGGACAGCCACATCTGGAAACACCATATATTTT. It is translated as CASSPGTATSGNTIYF.

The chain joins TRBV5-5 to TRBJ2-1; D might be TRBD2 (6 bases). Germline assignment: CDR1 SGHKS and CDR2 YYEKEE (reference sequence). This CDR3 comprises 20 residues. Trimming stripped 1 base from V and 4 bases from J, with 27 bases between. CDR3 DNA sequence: TGTGCCAGCAGCTTGTACAACAGTTTTGCGGGGCGGACCTTTTACAATGAGCAGTTCTTC. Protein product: CASSLYNSFAGRTFYNEQFF.